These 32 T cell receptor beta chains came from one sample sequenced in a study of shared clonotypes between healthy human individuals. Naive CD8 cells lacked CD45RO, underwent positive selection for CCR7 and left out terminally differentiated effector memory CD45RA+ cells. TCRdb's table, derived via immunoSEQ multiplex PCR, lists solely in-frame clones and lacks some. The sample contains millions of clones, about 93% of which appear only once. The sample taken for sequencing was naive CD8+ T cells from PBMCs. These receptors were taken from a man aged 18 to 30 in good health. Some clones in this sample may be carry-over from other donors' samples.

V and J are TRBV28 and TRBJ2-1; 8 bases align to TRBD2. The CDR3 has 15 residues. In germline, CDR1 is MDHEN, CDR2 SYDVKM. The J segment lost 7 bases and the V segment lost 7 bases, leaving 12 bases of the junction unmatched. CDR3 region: CASTTGTRGWNEQFF. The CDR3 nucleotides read TGTGCCAGCACCACAGGGACTAGGGGTTGGAATGAGCAGTTCTTC.

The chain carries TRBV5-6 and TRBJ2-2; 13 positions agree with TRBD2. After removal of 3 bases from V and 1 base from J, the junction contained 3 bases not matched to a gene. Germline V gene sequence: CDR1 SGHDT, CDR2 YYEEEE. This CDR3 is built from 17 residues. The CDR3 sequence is CASSWGLAGWNTGELFF. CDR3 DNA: TGTGCCAGCAGCTGGGGACTAGCGGGATGGAACACCGGGGAGCTGTTTTTT.

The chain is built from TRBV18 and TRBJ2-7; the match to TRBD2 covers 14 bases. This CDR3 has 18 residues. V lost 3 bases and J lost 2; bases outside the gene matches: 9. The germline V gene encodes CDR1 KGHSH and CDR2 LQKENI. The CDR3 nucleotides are TGTGCCAGCTCACCGCCGGGACTAGCGGGAGTAGGACCCTACGAGCAGTACTTC. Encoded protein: CASSPPGLAGVGPYEQYF.

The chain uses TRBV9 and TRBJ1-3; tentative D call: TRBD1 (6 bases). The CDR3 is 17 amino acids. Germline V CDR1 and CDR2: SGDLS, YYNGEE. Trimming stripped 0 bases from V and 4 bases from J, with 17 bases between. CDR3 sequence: CASSVDPLGGAGNTIYF. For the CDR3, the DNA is TGTGCCAGCAGCGTAGATCCCCTGGGGGGCGCAGGAAACACCATATATTTT.

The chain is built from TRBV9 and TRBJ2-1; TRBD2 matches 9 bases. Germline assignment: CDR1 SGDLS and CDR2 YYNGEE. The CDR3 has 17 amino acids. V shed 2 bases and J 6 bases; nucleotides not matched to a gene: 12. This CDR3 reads CASSVFEREAPGNEQFF. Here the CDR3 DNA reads TGTGCCAGCAGCGTGTTCGAGCGGGAGGCTCCCGGCAATGAGCAGTTCTTC. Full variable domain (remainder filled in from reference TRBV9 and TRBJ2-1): DSGVTQTPKHLITATGQRVTLRCSPRSGDLSVYWYQQSLDQGLQFLIQYYNGEERAKGNILERFSAQQFPDLHSELNLSSLELGDSALYFCASSVFEREAPGNEQFFGPGTRLTVL.

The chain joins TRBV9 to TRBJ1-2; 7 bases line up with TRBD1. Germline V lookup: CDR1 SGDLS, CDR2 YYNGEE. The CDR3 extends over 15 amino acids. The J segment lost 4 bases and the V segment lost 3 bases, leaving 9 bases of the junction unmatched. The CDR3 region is CASSEGVPGGYGYTF. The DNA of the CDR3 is TGTGCCAGCAGCGAGGGAGTTCCAGGGGGCTATGGCTACACCTTC.

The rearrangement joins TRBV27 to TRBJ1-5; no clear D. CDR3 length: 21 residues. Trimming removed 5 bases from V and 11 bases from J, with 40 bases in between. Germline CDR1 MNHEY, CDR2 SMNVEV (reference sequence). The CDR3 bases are TGTGCCAGCAGTGAGTTTAAGCCCGGGGTTTCAGAACTACCTTTGCTTCTAACCCAGCATTTT. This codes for CASSEFKPGVSELPLLLTQHF.

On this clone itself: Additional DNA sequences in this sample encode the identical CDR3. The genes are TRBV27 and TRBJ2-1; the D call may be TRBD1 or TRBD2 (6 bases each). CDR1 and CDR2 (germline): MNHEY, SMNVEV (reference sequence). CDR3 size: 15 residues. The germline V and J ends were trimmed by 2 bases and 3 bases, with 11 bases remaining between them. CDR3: CASSLAGGGYNEQFF. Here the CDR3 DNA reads TGTGCCAGCAGTTTAGCCGGAGGGGGCTACAATGAGCAGTTCTTC.

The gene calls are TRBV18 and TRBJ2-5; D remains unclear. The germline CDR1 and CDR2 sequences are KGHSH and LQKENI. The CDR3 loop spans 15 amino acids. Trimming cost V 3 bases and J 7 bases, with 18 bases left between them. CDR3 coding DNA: TGTGCCAGCTCACCCCCCGGCCCTGGGCCTAGGACCCAGTACTTC. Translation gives CASSPPGPGPRTQYF. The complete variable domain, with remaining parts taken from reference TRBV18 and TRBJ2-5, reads NAGVMQNPRHLVRRRGQEARLRCSPMKGHSHVYWYRQLPEEGLKFMVYLQKENIIDESGMPKERFSAEFPKEGPSILRIQQVVRGDSAAYFCASSPPGPGPRTQYFGPGTRLLVL.

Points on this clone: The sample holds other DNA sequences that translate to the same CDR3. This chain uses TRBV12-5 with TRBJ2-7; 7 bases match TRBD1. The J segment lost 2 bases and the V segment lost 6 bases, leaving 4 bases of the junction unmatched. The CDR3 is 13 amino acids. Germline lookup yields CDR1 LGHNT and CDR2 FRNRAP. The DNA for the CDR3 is TGTGCTAGTGGACCTGGGACAGCCTACGAGCAGTACTTC. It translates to CASGPGTAYEQYF.

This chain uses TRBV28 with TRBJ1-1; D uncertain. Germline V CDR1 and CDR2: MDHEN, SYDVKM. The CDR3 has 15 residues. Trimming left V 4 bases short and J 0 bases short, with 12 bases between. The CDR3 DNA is TGTGCCAGCAGTTCGGGCCCGAGAATGAACACTGAAGCTTTCTTT. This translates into CASSSGPRMNTEAFF.

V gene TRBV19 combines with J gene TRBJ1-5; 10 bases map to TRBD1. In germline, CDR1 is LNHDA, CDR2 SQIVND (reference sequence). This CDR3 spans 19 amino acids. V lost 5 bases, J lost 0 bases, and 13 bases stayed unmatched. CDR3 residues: CASSRDRDRGSPSNQPQHF. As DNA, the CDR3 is TGTGCCAGTAGTCGCGACCGGGACAGGGGCTCCCCTAGCAATCAGCCCCAGCATTTT.

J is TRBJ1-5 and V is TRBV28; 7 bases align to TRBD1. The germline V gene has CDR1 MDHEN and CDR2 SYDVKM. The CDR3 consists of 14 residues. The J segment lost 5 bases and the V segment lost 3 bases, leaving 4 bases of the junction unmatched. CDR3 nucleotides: TGTGCCAGCAGTTTCTCGGGACAGTATCAGCCCCAGCATTTT. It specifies CASSFSGQYQPQHF.

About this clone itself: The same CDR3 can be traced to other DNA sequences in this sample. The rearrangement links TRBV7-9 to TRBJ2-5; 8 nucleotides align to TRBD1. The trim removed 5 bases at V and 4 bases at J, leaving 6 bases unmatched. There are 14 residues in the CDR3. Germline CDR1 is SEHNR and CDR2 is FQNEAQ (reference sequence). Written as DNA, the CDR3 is TGTGCCAGCAGCCCGAGGACAGGGAGAGAGACCCAGTACTTC. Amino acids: CASSPRTGRETQYF.

Here the CDR3 DNA reads TGTGCCAGCGGGGACCGGGGGTCGACAGGGGAAGAGACCCAGTACTTC. Its translation: CASGDRGSTGEETQYF. The genes are TRBV5-8 and TRBJ2-5; 8 bases map to TRBD1. The CDR3 extends over 16 amino acids. Germline CDR1 SGHTS, CDR2 YDEGEE. With V trimmed by 7 bases and J by 3 bases, 14 bases remained unmatched.

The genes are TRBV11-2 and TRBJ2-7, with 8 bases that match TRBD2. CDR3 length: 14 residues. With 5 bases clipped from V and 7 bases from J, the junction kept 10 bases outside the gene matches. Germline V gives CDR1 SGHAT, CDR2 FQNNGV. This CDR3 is CASSKRDGGEEQYF. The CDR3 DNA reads TGTGCCAGCAGCAAAAGAGACGGGGGGGAGGAGCAGTACTTC.

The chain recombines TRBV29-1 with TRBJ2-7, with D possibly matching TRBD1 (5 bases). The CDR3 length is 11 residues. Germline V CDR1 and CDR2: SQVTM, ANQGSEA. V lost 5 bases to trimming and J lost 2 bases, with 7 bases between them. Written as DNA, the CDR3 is TGCAGCGTTAAACAGGCCTACGAGCAGTACTTC. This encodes CSVKQAYEQYF.

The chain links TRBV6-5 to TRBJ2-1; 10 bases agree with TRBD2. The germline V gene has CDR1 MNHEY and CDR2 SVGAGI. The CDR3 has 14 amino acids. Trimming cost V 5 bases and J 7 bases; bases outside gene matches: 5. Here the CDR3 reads CASSLAGAENEQFF. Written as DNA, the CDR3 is TGTGCCAGCAGTCTAGCGGGAGCCGAGAATGAGCAGTTCTTC.

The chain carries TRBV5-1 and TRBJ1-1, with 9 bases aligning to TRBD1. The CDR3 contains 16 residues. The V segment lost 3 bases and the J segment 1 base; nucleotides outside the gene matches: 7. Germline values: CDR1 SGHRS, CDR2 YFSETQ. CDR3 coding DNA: TGCGCCAGCAGCTGGGACAGGGAGGACTCGAACACTGAAGCTTTCTTT. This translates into CASSWDREDSNTEAFF. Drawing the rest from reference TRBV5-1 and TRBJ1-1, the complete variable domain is KAGVTQTPRYLIKTRGQQVTLSCSPISGHRSVSWYQQTPGQGLQFLFEYFSETQRNKGNFPGRFSGRQFSNSRSEMNVSTLELGDSALYLCASSWDREDSNTEAFFGQGTRLTVV.

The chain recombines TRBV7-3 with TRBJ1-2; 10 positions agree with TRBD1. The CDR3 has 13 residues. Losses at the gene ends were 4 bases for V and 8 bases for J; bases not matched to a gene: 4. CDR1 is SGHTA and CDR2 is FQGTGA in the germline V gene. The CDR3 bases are TGTGCCAGCAGCTGGGGGACAGGGGAGGGCTACACCTTC. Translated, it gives CASSWGTGEGYTF.

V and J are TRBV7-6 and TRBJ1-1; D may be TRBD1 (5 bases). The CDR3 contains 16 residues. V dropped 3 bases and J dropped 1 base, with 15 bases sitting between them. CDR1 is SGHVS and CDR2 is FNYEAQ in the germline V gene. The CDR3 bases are TGTGCCAGCAGCTTCCGGGACTTCTCAGAGAACACTGAAGCTTTCTTT. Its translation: CASSFRDFSENTEAFF.

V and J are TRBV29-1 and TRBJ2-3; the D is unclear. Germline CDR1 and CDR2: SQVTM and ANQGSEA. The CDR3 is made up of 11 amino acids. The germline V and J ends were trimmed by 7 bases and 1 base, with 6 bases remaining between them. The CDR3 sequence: CSGTGTDTQYF. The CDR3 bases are TGCAGCGGAACGGGCACAGATACGCAGTATTTT.

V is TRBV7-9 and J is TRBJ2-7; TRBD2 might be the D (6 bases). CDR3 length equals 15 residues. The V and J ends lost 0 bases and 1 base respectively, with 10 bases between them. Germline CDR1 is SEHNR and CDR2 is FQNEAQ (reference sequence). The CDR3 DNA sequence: TGTGCCAGCAGCTTAGCTAGCGGACCTTCCTACGAGCAGTACTTC. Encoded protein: CASSLASGPSYEQYF.

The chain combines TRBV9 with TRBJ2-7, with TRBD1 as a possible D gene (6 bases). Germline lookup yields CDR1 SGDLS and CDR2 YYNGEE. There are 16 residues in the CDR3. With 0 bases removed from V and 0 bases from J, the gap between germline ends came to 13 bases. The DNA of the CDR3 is TGTGCCAGCAGCGTAGGAGCAGGGGCCTACTCCTACGAGCAGTACTTC. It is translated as CASSVGAGAYSYEQYF.

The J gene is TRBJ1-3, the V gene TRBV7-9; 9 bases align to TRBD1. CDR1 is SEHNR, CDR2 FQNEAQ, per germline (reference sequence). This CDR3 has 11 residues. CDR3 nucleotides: TGTGGCTGGACAGGGGCAAACACCATATATTTT. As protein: CGWTGANTIYF.

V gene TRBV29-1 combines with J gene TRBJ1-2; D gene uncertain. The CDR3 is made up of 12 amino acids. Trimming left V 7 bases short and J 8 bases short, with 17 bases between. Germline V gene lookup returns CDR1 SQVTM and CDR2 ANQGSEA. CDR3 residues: CSATPARNGYTF. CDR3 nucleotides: TGCAGCGCCACTCCCGCGAGGAACGGCTACACCTTC.

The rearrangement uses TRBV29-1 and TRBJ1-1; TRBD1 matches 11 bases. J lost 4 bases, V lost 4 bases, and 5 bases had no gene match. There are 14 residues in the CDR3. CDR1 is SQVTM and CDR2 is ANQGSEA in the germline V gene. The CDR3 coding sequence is TGCAGCGTTGGGACAGGGGGCGCAGGCACTGAAGCTTTCTTT. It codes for CSVGTGGAGTEAFF.

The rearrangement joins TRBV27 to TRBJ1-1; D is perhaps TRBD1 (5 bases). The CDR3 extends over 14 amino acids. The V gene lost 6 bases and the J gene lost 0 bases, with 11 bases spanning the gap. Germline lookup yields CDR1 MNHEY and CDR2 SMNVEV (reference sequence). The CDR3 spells CASSIAGMNTEAFF. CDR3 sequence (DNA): TGTGCCAGCAGCATAGCAGGGATGAACACTGAAGCTTTCTTT.

CDR3 bases: TGTGCCAGTAGTCCAGGGACAGTCATGGGGTACTATGGCTACACCTTC. Amino acid sequence: CASSPGTVMGYYGYTF. The chain has TRBV19 and TRBJ1-2; TRBD1 matches 7 bases. This CDR3 comprises 16 residues. CDR1 and CDR2 (germline): LNHDA, SQIVND (reference sequence). Losses at the gene ends were 5 bases for V and 3 bases for J; bases not matched to a gene: 12.

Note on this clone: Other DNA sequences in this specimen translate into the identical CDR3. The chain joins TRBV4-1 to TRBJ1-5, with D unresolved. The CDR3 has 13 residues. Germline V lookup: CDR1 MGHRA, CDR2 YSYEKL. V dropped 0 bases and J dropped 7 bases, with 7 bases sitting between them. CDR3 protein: CASSQDGRQPQHF. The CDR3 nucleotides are TGCGCCAGCAGCCAAGATGGGCGCCAGCCCCAGCATTTT.

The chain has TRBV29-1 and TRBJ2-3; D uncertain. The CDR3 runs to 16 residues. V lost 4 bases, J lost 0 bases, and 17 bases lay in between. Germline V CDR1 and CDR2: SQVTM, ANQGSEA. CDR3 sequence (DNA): TGCAGCGTTGTCTCAAACCTCGAACCTAGCACAGATACGCAGTATTTT. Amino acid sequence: CSVVSNLEPSTDTQYF.

Here the CDR3 reads CASSEAVQGAHEQYF. Written as DNA, the CDR3 is TGTGCCAGCAGTGAAGCGGTACAGGGGGCCCACGAGCAGTACTTC. V usage is TRBV6-1 and J usage is TRBJ2-7; 9 bases are a match to TRBD1. The CDR3 is made up of 15 amino acids. Germline-derived CDR1 and CDR2 are MNHNS and SASEGT. With 0 bases clipped from V and 5 bases from J, the junction kept 5 bases outside the gene matches.